Following are 7 T cell receptor beta chains from one sample sequenced in a study of human T cells and chemical hapten exposure. Time point reported: patch test 1, 2 weeks after DPC sensitization. Treatment indicated: therapeutic diphenylcyclopropenone sensitization with weekly scalp DPC. TCRdb reprocessed the RACE reads via MiXCR and lists one record per CDR3 protein. The sample contains approximately 73,000 distinct CDR3 sequences, 10% of which appear only once. The sample here was whole blood, taken in connection with sensitization to the hapten diphenylcyclopropenone (DPC). The receptors originated from a woman aged 50 to 65 with alopecia areata. Some clones in this sample may be carry-over from other donors' samples.

Ten or more counts support this clonotype. The chain combines TRBV11-1 with TRBJ2-1; D might be TRBD2 (6 bases). This CDR3 is built from 14 residues. Germline V gene data show CDR1 as SGHAT and CDR2 as FQDESV (reference sequence). Trimming removed 8 bases at V and 8 bases at J, with 19 bases between. The CDR3, as DNA: TGTGCCAGCGGAAGTAGCGGCAAAGGAGATGAGCAGTTCTTC. It is translated as CASGSSGKGDEQFF.

The rearrangement links TRBV9 to TRBJ1-1; D not resolved. CDR3 size: 13 residues. Germline CDR1 and CDR2: SGDLS and YYNGEE. With 0 bases removed from V and 8 bases from J, the gap between germline ends came to 11 bases. CDR3 sequence reads: CASSVAPASEAFF. In nucleotides, the CDR3 is TGTGCCAGCAGCGTAGCCCCCGCTTCAGAAGCTTTCTTT.

The chain combines TRBV18 with TRBJ2-7, with 10 positions matching TRBD1. CDR3 length: 16 amino acids. Germline V gives CDR1 KGHSH, CDR2 LQKENI. J was trimmed by 4 bases and V by 3 bases; bases with no gene match: 9. The DNA for the CDR3 is TGTGCCAGCTCACCTGGGGAGGACAGGGGGTTGTACGAGCAGTACTTC. This translates into CASSPGEDRGLYEQYF.

CDR3 DNA sequence: TGTGCCAGCAGTTCTCCCGGGACAGGGCACGGGGAGCTGTTTTTT. Translated: CASSSPGTGHGELFF. The rearrangement joins TRBV28 to TRBJ2-2; TRBD1 aligns across 9 bases. The germline gives CDR1 MDHEN, CDR2 SYDVKM. Unmatched junction bases numbered 7, after V lost 4 bases and J lost 7 bases. CDR3 length equals 15 residues.

This clonotype has at least ten counts. The chain links TRBV4-3 to TRBJ1-6, with 9 bases matching TRBD1. V lost 3 bases, J lost 7 bases, and 4 bases stayed unmatched. The CDR3 is 15 amino acids. Per germline, CDR1 LGHNA and CDR2 YSLEER. The CDR3 nucleotides read TGCGCCAGCAGCCAGTTGGGACAGGGCAATTCACCCCTCCACTTT. Translating gives CASSQLGQGNSPLHF.

This clonotype was seen many times. The V and J genes are TRBV11-1 and TRBJ2-1; 8 positions match TRBD2. With 0 bases clipped from V and 6 bases from J, the junction kept 7 bases outside the gene matches. The CDR3 has 16 residues. Germline lookup yields CDR1 SGHAT and CDR2 FQDESV (reference sequence). The CDR3 bases are TGTGCCAGCAGCTTAGCGAGAGGGACTAGTCGCAATGAGCAGTTCTTC. Translation: CASSLARGTSRNEQFF.

For the CDR3, the DNA is TGCGCCAGCAGCTTGGCGGGACAGGGCCACGAGCAGTACTTC. Its translation: CASSLAGQGHEQYF. This chain uses TRBV5-1 with TRBJ2-7, with TRBD1 identical over 9 bases. Germline values: CDR1 SGHRS, CDR2 YFSETQ. This CDR3 has 14 residues. V lost 0 bases to trimming and J lost 5 bases; unmatched junction nucleotides: 3.